This T cell receptor (beta chain) is drawn from a study of cytomegalovirus exposure and HLA in healthy donors (dated by TCRdb to about 2017). Background for the entire study: An earlier analysis of approximately 600 of the donors reported 250 to 350 Gb of sequence data and roughly 110 million unique TCR beta sequences from about 179 million T cells. Roughly 300 gigabases of sequencing data and approximately 85 million unique TCR sequences were included in an early release covering under 650 HLA-typed donors. Of the roughly 400 genotyped donors, about 80% fell in the genetic ancestry cluster associated with self-reported Caucasian donors. The study aimed to test whether cataloging public T cell receptors could reveal signatures of past pathogen exposure. Using immunosequencing, the study profiled T cell repertoires from some 670 subjects and related those repertoires to cytomegalovirus serostatus. Besides the first cohort of approximately 670 subjects, a separate validation cohort made up of roughly 120 different subjects was used. To predict cytomegalovirus infection status, the study combined high-throughput TCR immunosequencing, statistical association of individual TCRs with disease status, and machine learning. A later analysis re-analyzed previously published TCR beta repertoires from 660 or so donors and added high-resolution HLA genotyping to study TCR occurrence patterns. Rather than using new phenotypic data, the later analysis identified candidate immune exposures from TCR beta sequences and from how often those sequences occurred across donors. An earlier analysis of about 620 of the donors applied high-throughput TCR beta sequencing to assess whether each TCR beta V gene segment acted as functional or pseudogenic. Donor age, sex, ethnicity and CMV serostatus were compiled together with the repertoire data. In a later genetic analysis, genome-wide SNP genotypes for 398 of the 666 donors were used, and that subset was treated as a discovery cohort. Every repertoire in the discovery cohort had been generated on one and the same sequencing platform. Class I and class II HLA loci were covered by the typing at four-digit resolution. The number of donors typed differed by locus, with roughly 620-640 for A, B, C, DRB1 and DQB1, more than 500 for DQA1, 600 to 610 for DPA1, and over 400 for DPB1. Several DR-DQ haplotypes were treated as single units for association and clustering because of strong linkage in the cohort. Among around 400 genotyped donors of the cohort, an average of approximately 240,000 unique TCR beta nucleotide sequences was sequenced per donor, of which 15% to 20% were non-productive. Results and caveats for the whole study, not just this receptor: The classifier was reported to diagnose cytomegalovirus status with high specificity and sensitivity in both the original cohort and the validation cohort. In vitro tests confirmed that three of the cytomegalovirus-associated TCR beta chains recognize cytomegalovirus antigens. Across donors, most TCR sequences were observed very rarely, whereas some public TCRs were present in many individuals. Assigning TCR associations to individual alleles was difficult when HLA alleles, especially DR and DQ, strongly co-occurred. Because HLA typing was missing for some donors at each locus, association tests included only the typed subset. The authors suggested that the approach could potentially be generalized to other disease states and immunological phenotypes. In the study, 150 to 200 TCR beta chains were listed as associated with cytomegalovirus. A further reported finding was that TCR beta sequences accurately predicted the HLA-A and HLA-B alleles for most subjects in the first cohort. A later analysis found that TCR association rates varied across HLA loci, with DRB1 alleles showing the most associated TCRs and HLA-C alleles the fewest. An earlier analysis of around 540 of the donors showed that most TCR beta V segments appeared in productive rearrangements either about 87% or about 30% of the time, which broadly matched IMGT annotations. In a later analysis, HLA-associated TCR beta chains were found to be more clonally expanded and to have lower generation probabilities than equally common non-associated chains. A later analysis found that most CMV-associated TCR beta chains appeared HLA-restricted, with HLA associations seemingly driven largely by CMV exposure. Because the 87-base-pair reads could not distinguish some IMGT-functional V segments, including TRBV6-2 and TRBV6-3, those segments were excluded. Because counts were too low, about 17 rarely observed V segments, including chromosome 9 orphons, were excluded from the earlier analysis of some 590 of the donors. According to a later genetic analysis, donors in an Asian-associated ancestry cluster had fewer N-insertions in productive TCRs than the approximately 630-donor mean. Roughly uniform sequencing depth across donors was assumed in presence/absence analyses, although this assumption may not hold. An association between a missense DCLRE1C variant and V-gene and J-gene trimming of TCR beta chains was found in a later genetic analysis and replicated in an independent cohort. Immune exposure information for the cohort was limited to CMV serostatus. A later analysis associated approximately 17,000 TCR beta sequences with specific HLA alleles at a false discovery rate of 0.05. The cohort was sequenced for TCR beta chains only, and without alpha or paired-chain data the features that could be detected were limited. A cluster of highly shared sequence variants was judged likely to represent a technical artifact of the sequencing pipeline. A later analysis reported that several top co-occurrence clusters appeared linked to parvovirus B19, influenza, CMV and Epstein-Barr virus. Correlated functional status among segregating V segments might be attributable to linkage disequilibrium, but an unknown experimental factor could not be ruled out.

Worth noting for this clone: Its specific antigen is unknown. Per-nucleotide qualities are absent, and no much larger clonotype sits a single base away.

The cohort comprised 670 or so healthy bone marrow donors. At the time of sampling, all cohort members were nominally healthy, though unrecorded immune exposures were likely present. The donor was CMV seronegative and belonged to the group of around 400 seronegative cohort members. Each donor provided a peripheral blood sample, and peripheral blood mononuclear cells were used for TCR beta sequencing. Genomic DNA extraction from the blood cell samples was performed with the Qiagen DNeasy Blood Extraction Kit. Taken from cysteine to phenylalanine, the CDR3 has 15 residues. Left in the record is the CDR3 DNA by itself, 45 bases read in frame from the first base. After removal of 6 bases from V and 1 base from J, the junction retains 8 bases not matched to a gene. Reading the germline V gene (reference sequence) gives CDR1 LNHDA and CDR2 SQIVND. Receptors were amplified or captured by the immunoSEQ multiplex PCR assay. A mixture of 60 forward primers for TCR Vbeta segments and 13 reverse primers for TCR Jbeta segments was used in the multiplex PCR. The CDR3 region of rearranged TCR beta genes was amplified from genomic DNA by a multiplex PCR assay. The amplified TCR beta libraries were sequenced on the Illumina HiSeq System as 87-base-pair reads. The study's processing was this. A later analysis counted 75 million to 100 million unique TCR beta chains across the 690 or so repertoires, and some 12 million of these chains were shared by at least two donors. Raw reads were error-corrected and collapsed into unique sequences with a nearest-neighbor algorithm that merged closely related sequences to remove PCR and sequencing errors. To assign V, D and J gene segments, CDR3 sequences were aligned to IMGT reference sequences. Each retained sequence needed at least a six-nucleotide match to both a V gene segment and a J gene segment. A rearrangement was called productive if the CDR3 had no stop codons and remained in frame with V and J, and every other rearrangement was called non-productive. Following IMGT convention, CDR3 was defined as the stretch from the second conserved V-encoded cysteine up to the conserved J-encoded phenylalanine. The earlier analysis of 500 to 650 of the donors excluded any sequence lacking an unambiguous match to a single V gene segment. In an earlier analysis of some 590 of the donors, V segments were called functional above 56.7% productive rearrangements and were called segregating when the between-donor standard deviation exceeded 5%. A statistical classification framework was built for diagnosing cytomegalovirus status from the catalog of TCR beta chain sequences. A later analysis assigned V and J genes by comparing TCR nucleotide sequences with IMGT/GENE-DB human TR gene sequences. In a later analysis, CDR3 sequences and most-parsimonious VDJ recombination scenarios were assigned using the TCRdist pipeline. In a later analysis, each TCR beta chain was defined by its CDR3 amino acid sequence together with its V-gene family, and reads lacking a unique V-gene family were excluded. In a later analysis, approximately 590 highly shared, low-generation-probability nucleotide sequences were removed to address suspected cross-contamination and a sequencing artifact. A later analysis calculated a clonal expansion index for each public chain from normalized within-repertoire ranks of inferred template counts. A later analysis computed generation probabilities with a VDJ recombination model fitted to out-of-frame rearrangements, and checked the results against IGoR. A later analysis scored TCR-TCR, TCR-HLA and TCR-CMV co-occurrence with hypergeometric tests, applying a repertoire-size bias correction to TCR pairs. In a later analysis, false discovery rates were estimated by permuting HLA or CMV assignments 20 times. In a later analysis, co-occurring TCRs were grouped using DBSCAN, and TCRdist sequence similarity was added for clustering within HLA-allele-positive subsets. Co-occurrence clustering excluded repertoires with fewer than 30,000 or more than 120,000 public chains, plus five with anomalous nucleotide sharing. The table was pulled from immuneACCESS by TCRdb, which kept in-frame rearrangements only. Such tables lose some clones; where checked, under half of the loss comes from unresolved V genes, and the rest has no known cause. V and J calls plus clone size are reproduced from that table; the DNA served to infer D and trimming. For this sample the table gives about 62,000 clones, of which around four fifths were detected only once. The top ten clonotypes cover 9.7% of the sample.

This clonotype originated in a man aged 40-50 years in good health and CMV-seronegative. The V and J genes are TRBV19 and TRBJ2-7; TRBD2 fits 8 bases in the junction. The sample consisted of PBMCs. The nucleotide sequence is TGTGCCAGTAGACCTCGGGGACTAGATTCCTACGAGCAGTACTTC. This yields the protein CASRPRGLDSYEQYF.